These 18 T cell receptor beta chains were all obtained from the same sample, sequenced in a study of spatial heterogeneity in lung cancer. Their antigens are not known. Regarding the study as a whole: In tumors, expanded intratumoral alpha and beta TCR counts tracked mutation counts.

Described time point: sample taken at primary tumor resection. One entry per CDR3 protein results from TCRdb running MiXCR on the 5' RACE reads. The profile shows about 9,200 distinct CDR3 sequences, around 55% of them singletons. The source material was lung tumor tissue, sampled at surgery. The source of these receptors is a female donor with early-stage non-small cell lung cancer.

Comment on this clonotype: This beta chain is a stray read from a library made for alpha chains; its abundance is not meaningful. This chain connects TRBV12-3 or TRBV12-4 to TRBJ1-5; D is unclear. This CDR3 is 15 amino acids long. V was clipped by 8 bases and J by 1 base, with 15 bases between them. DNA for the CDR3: TGTGCCAGCGGAACGGCAGGAGGGAGCAATCAGCCCCAGCATTTT. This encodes CASGTAGGSNQPQHF.

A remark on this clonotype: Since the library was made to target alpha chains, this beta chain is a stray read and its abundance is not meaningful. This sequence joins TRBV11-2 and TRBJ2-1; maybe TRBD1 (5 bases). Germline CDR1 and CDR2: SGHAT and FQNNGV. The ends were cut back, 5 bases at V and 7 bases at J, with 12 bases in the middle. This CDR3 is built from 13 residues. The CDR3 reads CASSQGFKNEQFF. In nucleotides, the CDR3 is TGTGCCAGCAGCCAGGGTTTTAAGAATGAGCAGTTCTTC. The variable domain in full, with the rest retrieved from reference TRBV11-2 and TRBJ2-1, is EAGVAQSPRYKIIEKRQSVAFWCNPISGHATLYWYQQILGQGPKLLIQFQNNGVVDDSQLPKDRFSAERLKGVDSTLKIQPAKLEDSAVYLCASSQGFKNEQFFGPGTRLTVL.

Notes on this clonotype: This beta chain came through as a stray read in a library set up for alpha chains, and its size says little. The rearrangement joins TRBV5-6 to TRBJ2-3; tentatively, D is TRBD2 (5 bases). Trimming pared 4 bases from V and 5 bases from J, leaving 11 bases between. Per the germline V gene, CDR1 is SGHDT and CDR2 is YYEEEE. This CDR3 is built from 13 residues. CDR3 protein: CASSLEEVDTQYF. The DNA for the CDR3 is TGTGCCAGCAGCCTGGAGGAGGTAGATACGCAGTATTTT.

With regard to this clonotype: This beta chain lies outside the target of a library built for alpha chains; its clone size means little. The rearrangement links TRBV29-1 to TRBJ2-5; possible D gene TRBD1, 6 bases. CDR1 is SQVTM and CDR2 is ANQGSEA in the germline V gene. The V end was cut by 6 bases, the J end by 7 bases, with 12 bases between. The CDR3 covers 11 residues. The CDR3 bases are TGCAGCGTCGGGACACGACGGACCCAGTACTTC. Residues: CSVGTRRTQYF.

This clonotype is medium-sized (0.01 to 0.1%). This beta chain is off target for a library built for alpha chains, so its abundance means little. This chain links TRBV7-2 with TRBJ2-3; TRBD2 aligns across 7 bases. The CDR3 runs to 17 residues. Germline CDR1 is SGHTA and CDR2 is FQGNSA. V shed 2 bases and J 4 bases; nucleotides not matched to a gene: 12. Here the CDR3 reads CASSLHGTNLRADTQYF. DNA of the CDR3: TGTGCCAGCAGCTTACACGGGACTAACCTCAGGGCAGATACGCAGTATTTT. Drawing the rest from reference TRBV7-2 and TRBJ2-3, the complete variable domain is GAGVSQSPSNKVTEKGKDVELRCDPISGHTALYWYRQSLGQGLEFLIYFQGNSAPDKSGLPSDRFSAERTGGSVSTLTIQRTQQEDSAVYLCASSLHGTNLRADTQYFGPGTRLTVL.

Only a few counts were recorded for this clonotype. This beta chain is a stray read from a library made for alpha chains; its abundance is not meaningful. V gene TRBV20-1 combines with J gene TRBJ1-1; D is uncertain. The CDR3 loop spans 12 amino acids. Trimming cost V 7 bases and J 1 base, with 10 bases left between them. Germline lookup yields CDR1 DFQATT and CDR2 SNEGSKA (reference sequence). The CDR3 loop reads CSVPRRNTEAFF. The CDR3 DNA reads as TGCAGTGTGCCCCGAAGGAACACTGAAGCTTTCTTT.

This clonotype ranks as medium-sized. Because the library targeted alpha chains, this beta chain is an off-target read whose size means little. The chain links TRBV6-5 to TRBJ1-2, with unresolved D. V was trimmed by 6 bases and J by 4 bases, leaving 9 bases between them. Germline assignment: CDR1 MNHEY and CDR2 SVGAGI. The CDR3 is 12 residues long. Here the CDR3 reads CASRTGSYGYTF. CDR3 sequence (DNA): TGTGCCAGCAGAACGGGCAGCTATGGCTACACCTTC.

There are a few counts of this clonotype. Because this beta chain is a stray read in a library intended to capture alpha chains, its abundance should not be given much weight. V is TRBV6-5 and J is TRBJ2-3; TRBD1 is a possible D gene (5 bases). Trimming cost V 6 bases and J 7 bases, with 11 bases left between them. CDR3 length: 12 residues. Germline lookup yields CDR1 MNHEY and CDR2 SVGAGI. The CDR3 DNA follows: TGTGCCAGCAGGCGTAGGGGTCATACGCAGTATTTT. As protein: CASRRRGHTQYF.

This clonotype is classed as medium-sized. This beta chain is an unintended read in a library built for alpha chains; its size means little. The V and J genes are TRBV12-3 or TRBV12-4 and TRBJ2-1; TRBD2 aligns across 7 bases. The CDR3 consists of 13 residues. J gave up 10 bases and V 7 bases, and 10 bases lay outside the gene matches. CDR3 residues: CASTLVGGVEQFF. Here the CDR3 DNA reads TGTGCCAGCACCCTCGTGGGAGGGGTCGAGCAGTTCTTC.

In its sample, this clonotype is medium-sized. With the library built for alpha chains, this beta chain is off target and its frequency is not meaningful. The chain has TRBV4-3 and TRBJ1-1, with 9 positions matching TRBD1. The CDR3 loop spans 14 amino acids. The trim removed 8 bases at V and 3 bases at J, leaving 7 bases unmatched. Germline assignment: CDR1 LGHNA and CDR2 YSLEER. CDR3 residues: CASSNRGRDTEAFF. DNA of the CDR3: TGCGCCAGCTCAAACAGGGGGCGCGACACTGAAGCTTTCTTT.

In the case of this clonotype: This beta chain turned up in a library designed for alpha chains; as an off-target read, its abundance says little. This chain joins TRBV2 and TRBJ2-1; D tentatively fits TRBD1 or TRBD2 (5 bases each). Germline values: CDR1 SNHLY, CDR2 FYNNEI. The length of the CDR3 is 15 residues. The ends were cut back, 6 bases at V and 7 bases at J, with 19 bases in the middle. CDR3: CASSDTGTGHNEQFF. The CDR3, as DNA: TGTGCCAGCAGCGACACCGGGACCGGGCATAATGAGCAGTTCTTC.

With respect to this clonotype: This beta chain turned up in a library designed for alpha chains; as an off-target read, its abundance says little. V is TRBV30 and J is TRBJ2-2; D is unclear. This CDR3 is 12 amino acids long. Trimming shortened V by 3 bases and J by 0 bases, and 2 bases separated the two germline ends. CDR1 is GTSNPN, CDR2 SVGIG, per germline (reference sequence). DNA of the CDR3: TGTGCCTGGAGAACGAACACCGGGGAGCTGTTTTTT. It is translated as CAWRTNTGELFF.

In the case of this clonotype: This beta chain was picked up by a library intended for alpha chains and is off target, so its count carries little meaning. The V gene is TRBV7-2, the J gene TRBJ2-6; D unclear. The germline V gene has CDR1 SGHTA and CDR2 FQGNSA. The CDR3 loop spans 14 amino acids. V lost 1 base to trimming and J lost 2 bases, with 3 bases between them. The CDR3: CASSLDPGANVLTF. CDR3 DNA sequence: TGTGCCAGCAGCTTAGATCCTGGGGCCAACGTCCTGACTTTC.

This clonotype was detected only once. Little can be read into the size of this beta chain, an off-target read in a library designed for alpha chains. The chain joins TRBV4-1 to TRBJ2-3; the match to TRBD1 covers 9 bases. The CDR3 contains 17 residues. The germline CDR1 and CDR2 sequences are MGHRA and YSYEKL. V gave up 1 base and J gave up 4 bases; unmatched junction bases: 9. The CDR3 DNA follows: TGCGCCAGCAGCCAAGCCCCTCCGGGACAGGGAGCAGATACGCAGTATTTT. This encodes CASSQAPPGQGADTQYF.

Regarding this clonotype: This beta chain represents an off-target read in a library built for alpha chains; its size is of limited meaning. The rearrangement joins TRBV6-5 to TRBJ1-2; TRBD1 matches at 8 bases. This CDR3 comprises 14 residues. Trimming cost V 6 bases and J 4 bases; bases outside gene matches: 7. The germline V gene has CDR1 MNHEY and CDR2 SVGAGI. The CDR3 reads CASSPWTGTYGYTF. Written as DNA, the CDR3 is TGTGCCAGCAGCCCTTGGACAGGGACCTATGGCTACACCTTC.

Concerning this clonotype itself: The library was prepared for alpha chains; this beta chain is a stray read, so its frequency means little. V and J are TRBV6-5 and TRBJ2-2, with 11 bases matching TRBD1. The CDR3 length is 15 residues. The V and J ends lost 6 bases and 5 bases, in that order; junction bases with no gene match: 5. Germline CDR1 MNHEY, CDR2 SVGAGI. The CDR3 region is CASRLRDRGTGELFF. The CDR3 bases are TGTGCCAGCAGGCTACGGGACAGGGGGACCGGGGAGCTGTTTTTT.

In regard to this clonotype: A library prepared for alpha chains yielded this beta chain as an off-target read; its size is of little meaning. The CDR3 bases are TGCAGTGCCAGGAGGGGAATCACTGAAGCTTTCTTT. It translates to CSARRGITEAFF. The rearrangement joins TRBV20-1 to TRBJ1-1; perhaps TRBD1 as D (5 bases). Germline CDR1 reads DFQATT; CDR2 reads SNEGSKA (reference sequence). CDR3 size: 12 residues. The V end lost 6 bases, the J end lost 4 bases, and 12 bases lay between the germline ends.

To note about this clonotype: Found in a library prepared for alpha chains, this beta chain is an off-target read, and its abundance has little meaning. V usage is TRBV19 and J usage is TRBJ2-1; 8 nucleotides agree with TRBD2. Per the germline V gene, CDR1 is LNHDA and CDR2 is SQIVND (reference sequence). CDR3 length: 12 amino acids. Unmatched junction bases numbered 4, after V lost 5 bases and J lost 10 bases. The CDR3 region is CASSSVAGEQFF. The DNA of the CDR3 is TGTGCCAGTAGTTCTGTAGCGGGGGAGCAGTTCTTC.